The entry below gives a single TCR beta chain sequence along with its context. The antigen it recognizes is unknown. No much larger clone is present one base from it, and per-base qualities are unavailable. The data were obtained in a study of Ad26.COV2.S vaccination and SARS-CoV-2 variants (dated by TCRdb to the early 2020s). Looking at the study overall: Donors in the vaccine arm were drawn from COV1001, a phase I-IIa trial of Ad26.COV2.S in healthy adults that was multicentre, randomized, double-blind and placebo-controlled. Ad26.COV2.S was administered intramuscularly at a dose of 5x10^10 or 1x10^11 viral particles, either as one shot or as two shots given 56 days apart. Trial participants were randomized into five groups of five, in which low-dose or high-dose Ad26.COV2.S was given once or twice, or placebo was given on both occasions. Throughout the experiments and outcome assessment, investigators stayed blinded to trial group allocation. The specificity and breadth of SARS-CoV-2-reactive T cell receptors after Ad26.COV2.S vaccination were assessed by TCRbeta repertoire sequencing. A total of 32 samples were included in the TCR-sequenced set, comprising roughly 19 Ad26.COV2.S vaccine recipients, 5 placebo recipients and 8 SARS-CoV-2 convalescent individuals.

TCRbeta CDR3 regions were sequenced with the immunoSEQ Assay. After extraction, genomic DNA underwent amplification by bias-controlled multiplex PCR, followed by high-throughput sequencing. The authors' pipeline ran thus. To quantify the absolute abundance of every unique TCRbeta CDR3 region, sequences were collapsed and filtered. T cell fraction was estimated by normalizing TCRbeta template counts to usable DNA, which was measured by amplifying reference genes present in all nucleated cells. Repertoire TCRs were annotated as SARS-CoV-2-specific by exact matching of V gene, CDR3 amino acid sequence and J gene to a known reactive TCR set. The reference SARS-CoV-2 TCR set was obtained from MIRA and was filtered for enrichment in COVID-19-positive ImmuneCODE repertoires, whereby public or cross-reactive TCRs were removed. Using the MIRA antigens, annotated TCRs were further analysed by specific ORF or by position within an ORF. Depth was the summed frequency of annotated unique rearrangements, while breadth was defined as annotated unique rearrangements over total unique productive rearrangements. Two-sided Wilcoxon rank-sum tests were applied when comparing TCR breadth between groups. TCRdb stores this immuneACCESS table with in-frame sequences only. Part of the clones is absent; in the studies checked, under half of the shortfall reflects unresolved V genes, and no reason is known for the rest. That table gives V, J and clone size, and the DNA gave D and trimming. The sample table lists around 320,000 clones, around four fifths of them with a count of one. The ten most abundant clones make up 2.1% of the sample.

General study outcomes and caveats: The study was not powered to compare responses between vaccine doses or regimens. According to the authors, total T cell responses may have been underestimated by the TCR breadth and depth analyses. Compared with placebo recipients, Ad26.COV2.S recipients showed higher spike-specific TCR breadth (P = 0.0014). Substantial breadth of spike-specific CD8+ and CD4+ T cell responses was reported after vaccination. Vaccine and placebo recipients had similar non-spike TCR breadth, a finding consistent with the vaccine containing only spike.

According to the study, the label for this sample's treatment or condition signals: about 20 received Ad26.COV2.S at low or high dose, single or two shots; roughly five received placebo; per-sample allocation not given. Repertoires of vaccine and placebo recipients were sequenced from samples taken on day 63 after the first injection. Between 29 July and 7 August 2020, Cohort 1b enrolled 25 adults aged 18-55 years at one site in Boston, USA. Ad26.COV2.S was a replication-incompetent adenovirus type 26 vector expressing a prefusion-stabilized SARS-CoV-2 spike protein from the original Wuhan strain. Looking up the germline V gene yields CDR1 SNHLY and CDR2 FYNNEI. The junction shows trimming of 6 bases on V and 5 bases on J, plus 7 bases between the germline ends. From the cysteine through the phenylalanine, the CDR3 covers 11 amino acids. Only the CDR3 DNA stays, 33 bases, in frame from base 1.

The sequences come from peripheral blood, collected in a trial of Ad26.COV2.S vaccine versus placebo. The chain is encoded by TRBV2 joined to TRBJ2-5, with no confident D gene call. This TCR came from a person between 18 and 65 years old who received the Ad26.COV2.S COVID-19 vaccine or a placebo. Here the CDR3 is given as CASRLGETQYF. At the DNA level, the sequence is TGTGCCAGCAGGTTGGGGGAGACCCAGTACTTC.